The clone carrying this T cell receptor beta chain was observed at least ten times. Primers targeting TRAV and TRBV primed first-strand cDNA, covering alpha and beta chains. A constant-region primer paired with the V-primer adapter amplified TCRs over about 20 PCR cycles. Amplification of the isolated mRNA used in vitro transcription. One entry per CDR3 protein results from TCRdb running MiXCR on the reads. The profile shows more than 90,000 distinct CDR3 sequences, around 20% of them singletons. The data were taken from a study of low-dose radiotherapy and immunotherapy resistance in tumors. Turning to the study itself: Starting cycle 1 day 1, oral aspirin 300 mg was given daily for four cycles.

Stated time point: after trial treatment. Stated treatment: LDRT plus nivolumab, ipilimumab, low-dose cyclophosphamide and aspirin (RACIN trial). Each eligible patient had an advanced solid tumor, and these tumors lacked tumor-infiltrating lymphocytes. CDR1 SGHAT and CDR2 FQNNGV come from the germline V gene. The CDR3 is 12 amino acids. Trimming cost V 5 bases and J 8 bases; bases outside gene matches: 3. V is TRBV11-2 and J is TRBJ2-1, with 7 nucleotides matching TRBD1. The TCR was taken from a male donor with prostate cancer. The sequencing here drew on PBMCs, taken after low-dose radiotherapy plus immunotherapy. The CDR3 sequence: CASSLQGYEQFF. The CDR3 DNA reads TGTGCCAGCAGCCTACAGGGGTATGAGCAGTTCTTC.